This TCR beta chain was sequenced during a study of breast tumors, draining lymph nodes, adjacent tissues. The CDR3 contains 16 residues. Germline CDR1 reads MNHEY; CDR2 reads SMNVEV (reference sequence). TCRdb reprocessed the multiplex PCR reads via MiXCR and lists one record per CDR3 protein. Of 150,000 to 200,000 distinct CDR3 sequences listed, approximately 33% were seen once; the top ten hold 3% to 4%. Axillary draining lymph nodes of breast cancer patients supplied the node samples. Concerning this clonotype itself: This may stem from a read error, because a much larger clone lies one nucleotide away.

The chain carries TRBV27 and TRBJ2-3, with a weak D call TRBD2 (5 bases). The source is a female donor with breast cancer. Some clones in this sample may be carry-over from other donors' samples. The sample taken for sequencing was axillary lymph node tissue. The CDR3 loop is CASSLSSRFGTDAQYF. The CDR3 nucleotides are TGTGCCAGCAGTTTGTCTAGCCGGTTTGGCACAGATGCGCAGTATTTT.